This TCR beta chain appears in the sequencing data of a study of tumor and adjacent non-tumor tissue in lung cancer. Three rounds of nested PCR, following a modified ARM-PCR protocol, produced the TCRbeta library. TCRdb itself ran the multiplex PCR reads through MiXCR, one entry per CDR3 protein. This table has under 75,000 distinct CDR3 sequences, roughly 70% appearing once. This CDR3 is built from 13 residues. Per germline, CDR1 SGHNT and CDR2 YENEEA. Remarks on this clonotype: Its antigen is unidentified. Relative to the germline gene, one junction end is altered; a read error may explain this.

General study results and limits: Higher tumor TCR diversity was associated with shorter survival. Compared with tumor, normal lung showed significantly lower TCR diversity.

This sample's RNA came from whole unsorted tissue. More than 3 cm separated this lung sample from the edge of the tumor. Donors were chemotherapy-naive, newly diagnosed lung cancer surgical patients in China, August–November 2014. The specimen sequenced was distant non-tumor lung tissue. The rearrangement joins TRBV11-3 to TRBJ2-3; 7 nucleotides align to TRBD1. This TCR came from a woman between 50 and 59 years old with non-small cell lung cancer. CDR3 nucleotides: TGTGCCAGCAGCTGGTATGGGACAGATATGCAGTATTTT. This codes for CASSWYGTDMQYF.